Listed below are T cell receptor beta chains from one sample, sequenced in a study of regulatory T cells in long-lasting Graves disease. TCRdb itself ran the multiplex PCR reads through MiXCR, one entry per CDR3 protein. This sample has roughly 450,000 distinct CDR3 sequences, with less than 25% found just once. The material was peripheral blood mononuclear cells (PBMCs), obtained when the disease was refractory, from a patient treated with antithyroid drugs. These receptors were taken from a female donor with Graves disease. Both conserved end residues are part of each CDR3. D genes are given only for firm matches. Rows may omit the clone size; those that give it use once, few, many or a size class.

V	J	D	size	CDR3	DNA
TRBV15	TRBJ2-7	TRBD2	few	CATSRDSGRGHEQYF	TGTGCCACCAGCAGGGATAGCGGGAGAGGACACGAGCAGTACTTC
TRBV7-3	TRBJ2-7	TRBD2	NA	CASSTTTSGRAGYEQYF	TGTGCCAGCAGCACGACCACCAGCGGGAGGGCCGGCTACGAGCAGTACTTC
TRBV4-1	TRBJ2-7	TRBD1	NA	CASSQFRDRTYEQYF	TGCGCCAGCAGCCAGTTCCGGGACAGGACCTACGAGCAGTACTTC
TRBV6-2/TRBV6-3	TRBJ2-2	NA	few	CASSEGAGGNYGELFF	TGTGCCAGCAGTGAAGGGGCGGGCGGAAACTACGGGGAGCTGTTTTTT
TRBV10-3	TRBJ2-3	TRBD2	NA	CAISRTSGTDTQYF	TGTGCCATCAGTCGGACTAGCGGCACAGATACGCAGTATTTT
TRBV24-1	TRBJ2-1	TRBD2	NA	CATSEREGLDEQFF	TGTGCCACCAGTGAGCGGGAGGGCTTGGATGAGCAGTTCTTC
TRBV19	TRBJ2-7	NA	NA	CASSASFNPPEQYF	TGTGCCAGTAGTGCCTCATTTAACCCCCCGGAGCAGTACTTC
TRBV4-1	TRBJ2-2	NA	NA	CASSQEGTITGELFF	TGCGCCAGCAGCCAAGAGGGCACGATCACCGGGGAGCTGTTTTTT
TRBV20-1	TRBJ2-5	NA	NA	CSALTRRVETQYF	TGCAGTGCTTTAACTAGACGAGTAGAGACCCAGTACTTC
TRBV5-1	TRBJ2-7	NA	few	CASTKIGGYYEQYF	TGCGCCAGCACCAAAATAGGGGGATATTACGAGCAGTACTTC
TRBV6-2/TRBV6-3	TRBJ2-7	TRBD2	many	CASSSRLAGGRAYEQYF	TGTGCCAGCAGTTCCAGACTAGCGGGAGGTAGGGCCTACGAGCAGTACTTC
TRBV29-1	TRBJ2-2	TRBD1	once	CSGGTDRTGELFF	TGCAGCGGAGGGACAGACAGAACCGGGGAGCTGTTTTTT
TRBV28	TRBJ1-5	NA	many	CASSSFGQPQHF	TGTGCCAGCAGTTCATTCGGTCAGCCCCAGCATTTT
TRBV5-5	TRBJ2-7	TRBD1	NA	CASSQRFRDRPYEQYF	TGCGCCAGCAGCCAGCGATTCCGGGACAGACCCTACGAGCAGTACTTC
TRBV20-1	TRBJ2-7	NA	many	CSARDSGSYEQYF	TGCAGTGCTAGAGATTCGGGATCCTACGAGCAGTACTTC
TRBV5-1	TRBJ2-7	TRBD1	many	CASSRTGEAYEQYF	TGCGCCAGCAGCCGGACAGGGGAAGCCTACGAGCAGTACTTC
TRBV5-5	TRBJ2-5	NA	few	CASSLPGEETQYF	TGTGCCAGCAGCTTGCCGGGGGAAGAGACCCAGTACTTC
TRBV2	TRBJ1-5	NA	many	CASTDSSYSNQPQHF	TGTGCCAGCACTGACAGTAGCTATAGCAATCAGCCCCAGCATTTT
TRBV24-1	TRBJ1-5	NA	few	CATSDRIYNQPQHF	TGTGCCACCAGTGATCGGATCTATAATCAGCCCCAGCATTTT
TRBV6-1	TRBJ2-7	NA	few	CASSRPGGRTYEQYF	TGTGCCAGCAGTCGTCCCGGTGGGAGGACCTACGAGCAGTACTTC
TRBV29-1	TRBJ2-5	TRBD1	many	CSVEDHRGAQYF	TGCAGCGTTGAAGATCACAGGGGCGCCCAGTACTTC
TRBV19	TRBJ2-2	TRBD2	NA	CASSISRASGTNTGELFF	TGTGCCAGTAGTATATCTCGGGCTAGCGGCACGAACACCGGGGAGCTGTTTTTT
TRBV11-2	TRBJ2-7	NA	many	CASSLEESGATYEQYF	TGTGCCAGCAGCTTAGAGGAATCAGGGGCTACCTACGAGCAGTACTTC
TRBV4-1	TRBJ2-7	TRBD2	NA	CASSPGLAGKNYEQYF	TGCGCCAGCAGCCCAGGACTAGCGGGTAAAAACTACGAGCAGTACTTC
TRBV28	TRBJ1-3	NA	many	CASSLSFSGNTIYF	TGTGCCAGCAGTTTGAGCTTCTCTGGAAACACCATATATTTT
TRBV30	TRBJ1-1	NA	few	CALLSGRMNTEAFF	TGTGCCCTCCTATCTGGACGCATGAACACTGAAGCTTTCTTT
TRBV28	TRBJ1-6	NA	many	CASSLAGGVNSPLHF	TGTGCCAGCAGTTTAGCGGGGGGCGTTAATTCACCCCTCCACTTT
TRBV6-9	TRBJ2-7	NA	NA	CASSWGDGTCEQYF	TGTGCCAGCAGTTGGGGGGACGGAACCTGCGAGCAGTACTTC
TRBV19	TRBJ1-2	NA	few	CASAKFSKDGYTF	TGTGCCAGTGCCAAGTTCAGTAAGGATGGCTACACCTTC
TRBV9	TRBJ2-5	NA	NA	CASSVTGTQYF	TGTGCCAGCAGCGTTACGGGGACCCAGTACTTC
TRBV19	TRBJ2-7	TRBD1	NA	CASQRTGGADEQYF	TGTGCCAGTCAAAGAACAGGGGGCGCGGACGAGCAGTACTTC
TRBV6-5	TRBJ1-2	NA	many	CASSYPQETGGYTF	TGTGCCAGCAGTTACCCACAGGAGACGGGGGGCTACACCTTC
TRBV5-6	TRBJ1-1	NA	few	CASSLGRWLNTEAFF	TGTGCCAGCAGCTTGGGACGCTGGCTGAACACTGAAGCTTTCTTT
TRBV29-1	TRBJ1-1	NA	many	CSAPDGENTEAFF	TGCAGCGCCCCTGACGGTGAGAACACTGAAGCTTTCTTT
TRBV7-9	TRBJ1-1	TRBD1	NA	CASSQVSGGTEAFF	TGCGCCAGCAGCCAAGTTTCAGGGGGCACTGAAGCTTTCTTT
TRBV7-8	TRBJ2-7	TRBD1	few	CASSYLPPPPGQSYEQYF	TGTGCCAGCAGCTACCTTCCCCCCCCCCCGGGACAGAGTTACGAGCAGTACTTC
TRBV6-1	TRBJ1-1	NA	few	CAGSEKVRRAYTEAFF	TGTGCCGGCAGTGAAAAGGTGAGACGGGCCTACACTGAAGCTTTCTTT
TRBV9	TRBJ2-2	NA	few	CASSVVPGELFF	TGTGCCAGCAGCGTAGTCCCCGGGGAGCTGTTTTTT
TRBV28	TRBJ1-1	NA	many	CASSPGGETEAFF	TGTGCCAGCAGCCCGGGGGGCGAAACTGAAGCTTTCTTT
TRBV9	TRBJ2-7	NA	NA	CASSVGIPSYEQYF	TGTGCCAGCAGCGTGGGGATTCCATCCTACGAGCAGTACTTC
TRBV19	TRBJ2-2	TRBD2	NA	CASSVLAANTGELFF	TGTGCCAGTAGTGTACTAGCGGCGAACACCGGGGAGCTGTTTTTT
TRBV7-9	TRBJ2-7	TRBD1	few	CASSTDRAPYEQYF	TGTGCCAGCAGCACGGACAGGGCGCCCTACGAGCAGTACTTC
TRBV20-1	TRBJ2-7	TRBD1	NA	CSADRETYEQYF	TGCAGTGCTGACAGGGAGACCTACGAGCAGTACTTC
TRBV7-9	TRBJ2-7	NA	many	CASSLDVPGGQYF	TGTGCCAGCAGCTTGGACGTACCGGGTGGGCAGTACTTC
TRBV7-2	TRBJ2-4	NA	NA	CASSLVPFLAKNIQYF	TGTGCCAGCAGCTTAGTACCTTTTCTAGCCAAAAACATTCAGTACTTC
TRBV28	TRBJ1-6	NA	NA	CASSLRGYSPLHF	TGTGCCAGCAGTTTAAGAGGGTATTCACCCCTCCACTTT
TRBV6-5	TRBJ2-5	NA	NA	CASSYGSRLPRAVALGTQYF	TGTGCCAGCAGTTACGGTTCGAGGCTCCCGCGGGCAGTAGCTTTAGGGACCCAGTACTTC
TRBV5-1	TRBJ2-3	TRBD2	NA	CASSLAAGADTQYF	TGCGCCAGCAGCTTGGCAGCGGGAGCCGATACGCAGTATTTT
TRBV18	TRBJ2-1	NA	NA	CASSPPSGSSYNEQFF	TGTGCCAGCTCACCACCGAGCGGCAGCTCCTACAATGAGCAGTTCTTC
TRBV28	TRBJ1-1	TRBD1	NA	CASSLTTGTGGPNTEAFF	TGTGCCAGCAGTCTGACCACCGGGACAGGGGGCCCCAACACTGAAGCTTTCTTT